This T cell receptor (beta chain) was observed in a study of cytomegalovirus exposure and HLA in healthy donors. The study ran its PCR with 60 Vbeta and 13 Jbeta primers. Produced via immunoSEQ multiplex PCR; TCRdb's table is partial and in-frame only. The top ten hold around 3% of the sample, which has over 100,000 clones, around 80% seen once. This CDR3 contains 16 residues. V shed 0 bases and J 3 bases; nucleotides not matched to a gene: 6. Germline V lookup: CDR1 SGDLS, CDR2 YYNGEE. Sequenced material: PBMCs. The chain employs TRBV9 and TRBJ2-3; 8 bases line up with TRBD2. This clonotype was obtained from a woman younger than 35 in good health and CMV-seropositive. CDR3 protein: CASSVGGLGVTDTQYF. Written as DNA, the CDR3 is TGTGCCAGCAGCGTAGGGGGACTAGGTGTAACAGATACGCAGTATTTT. The full variable domain, its missing parts supplied by reference TRBV9 and TRBJ2-3, is DSGVTQTPKHLITATGQRVTLRCSPRSGDLSVYWYQQSLDQGLQFLIQYYNGEERAKGNILERFSAQQFPDLHSELNLSSLELGDSALYFCASSVGGLGVTDTQYFGPGTRLTVL.